This is a list of T cell receptor beta chains from one sample in a study of T cells of healthy individuals. MiXCR, applied by TCRdb to the 5' RACE reads, yields one record per CDR3 protein. In the table there are tens of thousands of distinct CDR3 sequences, around 15% of which are singletons. Source of these receptors: a human donor in good health. Each CDR3 is given with its conserved first and last residue. A D gene is named only where the DNA matches it firmly. Clone size is stated in some rows and not others, as once, few, many or a class when expanded.

CDR3 length: 15
clone size: many
J gene: TRBJ2-7
V gene: TRBV7-3
D gene: .
CDR3 protein: CASSLEPGQTNEQYF
CDR3 DNA: TGTGCCAGCAGCTTAGAACCAGGGCAAACGAACGAGCAGTACTTC

CDR3 length: 12
clone size: many
J gene: TRBJ1-2
V gene: TRBV6-4
D gene: .
CDR3 protein: CASTQGDYGYTF
CDR3 DNA: TGTGCCAGCACCCAGGGAGACTATGGCTACACCTTC

CDR3 length: 17
clone size: .
J gene: TRBJ2-6
V gene: TRBV20-1
D gene: TRBD1
CDR3 protein: CSARDRTGNSGANVLTF
CDR3 DNA: TGCAGTGCTAGAGATCGGACAGGGAACTCTGGGGCCAACGTCCTGACTTTC

CDR3 length: 16
clone size: many
J gene: TRBJ2-1
V gene: TRBV10-3
D gene: TRBD1
CDR3 protein: CAISETDRASYNEQFF
CDR3 DNA: TGTGCCATCAGTGAGACGGACAGGGCGTCCTACAATGAGCAGTTCTTC

CDR3 length: 15
clone size: few
J gene: TRBJ2-7
V gene: TRBV12-3/TRBV12-4
D gene: .
CDR3 protein: CASSYGGGGRNEQYF
CDR3 DNA: TGTGCCAGCAGTTACGGCGGCGGAGGTCGAAACGAGCAGTACTTC

CDR3 length: 14
clone size: few
J gene: TRBJ1-1
V gene: TRBV4-3
D gene: .
CDR3 protein: CASSPDRLNTEAFF
CDR3 DNA: TGCGCCAGCAGCCCGGACAGATTGAACACTGAAGCTTTCTTT

CDR3 length: 15
clone size: .
J gene: TRBJ1-1
V gene: TRBV6-5
D gene: .
CDR3 protein: CASSSNRVSNTEAFF
CDR3 DNA: TGTGCCAGCAGTTCCAACCGGGTTTCGAACACTGAAGCTTTCTTT

CDR3 length: 14
clone size: many
J gene: TRBJ2-3
V gene: TRBV11-1
D gene: .
CDR3 protein: CASSFQVDTDTQYF
CDR3 DNA: TGTGCCAGCAGCTTTCAAGTCGACACAGATACGCAGTATTTT

CDR3 length: 15
clone size: .
J gene: TRBJ2-7
V gene: TRBV5-7
D gene: TRBD1
CDR3 protein: CASSSGTDLAYEQYF
CDR3 DNA: TGTGCCAGCAGCTCCGGGACAGACCTAGCCTACGAGCAGTACTTC

CDR3 length: 17
clone size: many
J gene: TRBJ2-3
V gene: TRBV28
D gene: TRBD2
CDR3 protein: CASSPTSGGLRTDTQYF
CDR3 DNA: TGTGCCAGCAGCCCGACTAGCGGGGGGTTGCGCACAGATACGCAGTATTTT

CDR3 length: 15
clone size: .
J gene: TRBJ2-7
V gene: TRBV2
D gene: TRBD1
CDR3 protein: CASSEVQGAFVEQYF
CDR3 DNA: TGTGCCAGCAGTGAAGTACAGGGGGCCTTCGTCGAGCAGTACTTC

CDR3 length: 14
clone size: few
J gene: TRBJ2-6
V gene: TRBV7-9
D gene: TRBD2
CDR3 protein: CASRPSGEANVLTF
CDR3 DNA: TGTGCCAGCAGGCCTAGCGGTGAGGCCAACGTCCTGACTTTC

CDR3 length: 14
clone size: .
J gene: TRBJ2-5
V gene: TRBV13
D gene: .
CDR3 protein: CASSPRPSQETQYF
CDR3 DNA: TGTGCCAGCAGCCCCCGACCCTCCCAAGAGACCCAGTACTTC

CDR3 length: 16
clone size: .
J gene: TRBJ2-3
V gene: TRBV15
D gene: .
CDR3 protein: CATSRDGGIYTYTQYF
CDR3 DNA: TGTGCCACCAGCAGAGATGGGGGCATCTACACATATACGCAGTATTTT

CDR3 length: 13
clone size: many
J gene: TRBJ2-7
V gene: TRBV28
D gene: .
CDR3 protein: CASSFGHSYEQYF
CDR3 DNA: TGTGCCAGCAGTTTTGGTCATTCCTACGAGCAGTACTTC

CDR3 length: 18
clone size: .
J gene: TRBJ2-7
V gene: TRBV4-1
D gene: TRBD2
CDR3 protein: CASSQDRAGLDGSREQYF
CDR3 DNA: TGCGCCAGCAGCCAAGATCGCGCCGGACTAGATGGGTCCCGCGAGCAGTACTTC

CDR3 length: 19
clone size: .
J gene: TRBJ2-7
V gene: TRBV12-3/TRBV12-4
D gene: TRBD2
CDR3 protein: CASSFPTSGSPSSSYEQYF
CDR3 DNA: TGTGCCAGCAGTTTTCCGACTAGCGGGAGCCCGAGTAGCTCCTACGAGCAGTACTTC

CDR3 length: 14
clone size: few
J gene: TRBJ2-1
V gene: TRBV5-1
D gene: TRBD2
CDR3 protein: CASSPGLVGNEQFF
CDR3 DNA: TGCGCCAGCAGCCCCGGACTAGTGGGCAATGAGCAGTTCTTC

CDR3 length: 13
clone size: many
J gene: TRBJ1-1
V gene: TRBV20-1
D gene: TRBD1
CDR3 protein: CSASQGGGTEAFF
CDR3 DNA: TGCAGTGCTAGTCAAGGGGGCGGCACTGAAGCTTTCTTT

CDR3 length: 13
clone size: many
J gene: TRBJ1-1
V gene: TRBV2
D gene: .
CDR3 protein: CASTRGENTEAFF
CDR3 DNA: TGTGCCAGCACCCGGGGGGAGAACACTGAAGCTTTCTTT

CDR3 length: 15
clone size: .
J gene: TRBJ2-2
V gene: TRBV5-1
D gene: .
CDR3 protein: CATYPGRWNTGELFF
CDR3 DNA: TGCGCCACCTACCCAGGACGATGGAACACCGGGGAGCTGTTTTTT

CDR3 length: 13
clone size: medium-sized
J gene: TRBJ1-1
V gene: TRBV20-1
D gene: TRBD1
CDR3 protein: CSAAGQLNTEAFF
CDR3 DNA: TGCAGTGCGGCGGGACAGCTGAACACTGAAGCTTTCTTT

CDR3 length: 12
clone size: many
J gene: TRBJ1-1
V gene: TRBV12-3/TRBV12-4
D gene: .
CDR3 protein: CASSLLGTEAFF
CDR3 DNA: TGTGCCAGCAGTTTGTTGGGCACTGAAGCTTTCTTT

CDR3 length: 13
clone size: .
J gene: TRBJ1-2
V gene: TRBV10-3
D gene: .
CDR3 protein: CANPRAGFYGYTF
CDR3 DNA: TGTGCCAACCCCAGGGCGGGATTCTATGGCTACACCTTC

CDR3 length: 14
clone size: many
J gene: TRBJ2-1
V gene: TRBV9
D gene: .
CDR3 protein: CASSVGGLVNEQFF
CDR3 DNA: TGTGCCAGCAGCGTAGGTGGGCTAGTAAACGAGCAGTTCTTC